This T cell receptor (beta chain) was identified during a study of T cells after yellow fever vaccination. The V end lost 6 bases, the J end lost 1 base, and 15 bases lay between the germline ends. Germline CDR1 KGHSH, CDR2 LQKENI. The CDR3 has 16 amino acids. In TCRdb, the 5' RACE reads were re-called with MiXCR into one record per CDR3 protein. The repertoire holds some 340,000 distinct CDR3 sequences, with about 4% as singletons. This clonotype was seen more than once but under ten times. The sequencing used PBMCs, collected 5 days after the yellow fever booster vaccination. The TCR originated in a man in his late teens or twenties who received the YFV17D yellow fever vaccine. This chain connects TRBV18 to TRBJ2-2; the D gene is possibly TRBD2 (6 bases). The CDR3 spells CASSPGASGNTGELFF. The CDR3 region has the DNA TGTGCCAGCTCTCCGGGAGCGAGCGGGAACACCGGGGAGCTGTTTTTT.